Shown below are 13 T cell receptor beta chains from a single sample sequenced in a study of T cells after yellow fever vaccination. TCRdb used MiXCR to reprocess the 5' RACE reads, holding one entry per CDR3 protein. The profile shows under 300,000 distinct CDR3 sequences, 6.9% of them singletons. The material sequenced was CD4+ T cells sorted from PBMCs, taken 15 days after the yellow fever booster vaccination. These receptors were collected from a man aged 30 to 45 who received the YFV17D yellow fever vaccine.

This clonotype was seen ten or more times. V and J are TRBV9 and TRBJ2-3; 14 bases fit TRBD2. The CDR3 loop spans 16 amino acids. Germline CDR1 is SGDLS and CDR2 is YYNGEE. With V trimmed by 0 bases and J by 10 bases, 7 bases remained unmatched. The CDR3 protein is CASSVAGTSGSSAQYF. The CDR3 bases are TGTGCCAGCAGCGTAGCTGGGACTAGCGGGAGTTCAGCGCAGTATTTT.

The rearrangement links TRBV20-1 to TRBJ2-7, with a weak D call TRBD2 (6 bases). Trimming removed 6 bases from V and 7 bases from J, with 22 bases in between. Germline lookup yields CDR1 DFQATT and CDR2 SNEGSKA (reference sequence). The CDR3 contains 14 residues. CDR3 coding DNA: TGCAGTGCCACACTAGCATTGGGTCTTGTAGAGCAGTACTTC. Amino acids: CSATLALGLVEQYF.

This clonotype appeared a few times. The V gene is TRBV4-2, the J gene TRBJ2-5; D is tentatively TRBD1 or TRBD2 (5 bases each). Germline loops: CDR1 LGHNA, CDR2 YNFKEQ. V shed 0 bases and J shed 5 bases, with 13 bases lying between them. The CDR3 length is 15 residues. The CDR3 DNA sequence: TGTGCCAGCAGCCAAGATCCGAGGGGCCGGGAGACCCAGTACTTC. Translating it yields CASSQDPRGRETQYF.

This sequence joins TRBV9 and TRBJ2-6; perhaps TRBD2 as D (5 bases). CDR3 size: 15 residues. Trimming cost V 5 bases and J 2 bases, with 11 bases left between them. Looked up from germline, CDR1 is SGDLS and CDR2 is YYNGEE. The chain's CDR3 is CASSQRVTGANVLTF. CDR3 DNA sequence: TGTGCCAGCAGTCAGAGGGTCACTGGGGCCAACGTCCTGACTTTC.

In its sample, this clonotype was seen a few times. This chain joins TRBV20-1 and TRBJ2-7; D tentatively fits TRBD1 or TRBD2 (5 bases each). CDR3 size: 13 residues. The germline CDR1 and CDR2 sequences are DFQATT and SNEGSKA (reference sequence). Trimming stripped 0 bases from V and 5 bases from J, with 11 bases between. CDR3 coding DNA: TGCAGTGCTAGAGAGGGACCCCTCGACGAGCAGTACTTC. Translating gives CSAREGPLDEQYF.

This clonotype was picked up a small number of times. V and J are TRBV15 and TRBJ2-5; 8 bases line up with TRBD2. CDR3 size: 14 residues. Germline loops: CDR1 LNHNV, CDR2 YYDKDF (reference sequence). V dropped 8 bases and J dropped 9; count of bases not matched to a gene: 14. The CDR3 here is CATLGGELLSPQYF. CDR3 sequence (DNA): TGTGCCACCCTCGGGGGGGAGCTTCTTTCGCCCCAGTACTTC.

The CDR3 DNA follows: TGTGCCAGCAGCTTAGTCGGACTAGCGGGGACCGGGGAGCTGTTTTTT. This encodes CASSLVGLAGTGELFF. The chain employs TRBV5-4 and TRBJ2-2; the match to TRBD2 covers 12 bases. The length of the CDR3 is 16 residues. The trim removed 2 bases at V and 5 bases at J, leaving 4 bases unmatched. Per the germline V gene, CDR1 is SGHNT and CDR2 is YYREEE (reference sequence).

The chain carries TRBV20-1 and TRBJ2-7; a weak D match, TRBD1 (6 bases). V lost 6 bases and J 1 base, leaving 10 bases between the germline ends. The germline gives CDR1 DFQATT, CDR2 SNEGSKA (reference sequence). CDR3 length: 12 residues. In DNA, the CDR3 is TGCAGTGCCAGCGACAGGTCCTACGAGCAGTACTTC. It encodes CSASDRSYEQYF.

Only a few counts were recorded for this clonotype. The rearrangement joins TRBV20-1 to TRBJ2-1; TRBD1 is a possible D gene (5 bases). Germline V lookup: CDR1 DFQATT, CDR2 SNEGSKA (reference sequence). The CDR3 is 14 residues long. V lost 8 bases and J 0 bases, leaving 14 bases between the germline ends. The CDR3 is CSSNSGISYNEQFF. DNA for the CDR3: TGCAGTTCGAACTCAGGGATCTCCTACAATGAGCAGTTCTTC.

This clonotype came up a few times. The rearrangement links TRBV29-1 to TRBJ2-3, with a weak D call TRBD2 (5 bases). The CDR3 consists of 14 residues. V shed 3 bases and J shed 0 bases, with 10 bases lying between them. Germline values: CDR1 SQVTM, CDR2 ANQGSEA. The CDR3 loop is CSVDGEGSTDTQYF. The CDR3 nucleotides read TGCAGCGTTGATGGTGAGGGTAGCACAGATACGCAGTATTTT.

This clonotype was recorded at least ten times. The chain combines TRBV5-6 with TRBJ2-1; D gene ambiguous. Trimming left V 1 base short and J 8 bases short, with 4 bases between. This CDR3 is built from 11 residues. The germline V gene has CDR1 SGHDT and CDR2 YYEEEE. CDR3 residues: CASSLIYEQFF. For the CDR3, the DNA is TGTGCCAGCAGCTTGATCTATGAGCAGTTCTTC.

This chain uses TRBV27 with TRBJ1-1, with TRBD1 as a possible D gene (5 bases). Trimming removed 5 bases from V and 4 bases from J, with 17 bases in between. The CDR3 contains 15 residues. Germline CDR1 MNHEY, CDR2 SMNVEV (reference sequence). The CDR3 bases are TGTGCCAGCAGTACCCGGACAACTGGGGGCACTGAAGCTTTCTTT. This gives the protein CASSTRTTGGTEAFF.

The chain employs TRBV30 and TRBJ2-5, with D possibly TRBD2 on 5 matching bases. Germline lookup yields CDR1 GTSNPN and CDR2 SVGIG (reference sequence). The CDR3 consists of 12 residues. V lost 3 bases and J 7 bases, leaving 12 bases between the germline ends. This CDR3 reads CAWSASGGTQYF. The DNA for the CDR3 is TGTGCCTGGAGCGCGAGTGGAGGGACCCAGTACTTC.